This T cell receptor (beta chain) stems from a study of T cell changes during pregnancy in multiple sclerosis. Produced via immunoSEQ multiplex PCR; TCRdb's table is partial and in-frame only. The sample contains about 53,000 clones, 80% to 95% of which appear only once. CDR1 is LGHNA, CDR2 YNFKEQ, per germline. The CDR3 sequence is 17 residues long. V shed 1 base and J 2 bases; nucleotides not matched to a gene: 4. This chain connects TRBV4-2 to TRBJ2-1; 11 nucleotides agree with TRBD2. This clonotype was obtained from a female donor with multiple sclerosis, enrolled in a pregnancy study. The sequencing here drew on CD4+ T cells from peripheral blood mononuclear cells, taken in the third trimester of pregnancy. The CDR3 DNA reads as TGTGCCAGCAGCCAAGTGGGTAGCGGGGGGGCCTACAATGAGCAGTTCTTC. It specifies CASSQVGSGGAYNEQFF.